This is a list of T cell receptor beta chains from one sample in a study of cytomegalovirus exposure and HLA in healthy donors. Data came from immunoSEQ multiplex PCR; TCRdb stores just in-frame clones and leaves some out. The table has roughly 140,000 clones, 75% to 80% seen once. Sequencing used PBMCs. Source of these receptors: a male donor in good health and CMV-seronegative. CDR3s include the opening cysteine and the closing phenylalanine or tryptophan. D genes are given only for firm matches. Rows give clone size only sometimes, using once, few, many, or a class for an expanded clone.

d_call,v_call,clone_size,j_call,cdr3_nt,cdr3_aa
TRBD1,TRBV5-1,.,TRBJ1-2,TGCGCCAGCAGCTTGGGGGGGACAGGATCTAACTATGGCTACACCTTC,CASSLGGTGSNYGYTF
TRBD2,TRBV5-1,.,TRBJ2-1,TGCGCCAGCAGCTTGTCTCCGGCGGGGGGGTACAATGAGCAGTTCTTC,CASSLSPAGGYNEQFF
TRBD1,TRBV6-5,.,TRBJ1-2,TGTGCCAGCAGTTACACAGGGGACTATGGCTACACCTTC,CASSYTGDYGYTF
.,TRBV7-8,.,TRBJ1-1,TGTGCCAGCAGCTTAGCAGTACAGGGTAGATGGACTGAAGCTTTCTTT,CASSLAVQGRWTEAFF
.,TRBV7-2,.,TRBJ1-3,TGTGCCAGCAGCTTAGGTCCGGTTACCTCTGGAAACACCATATATTTT,CASSLGPVTSGNTIYF
.,TRBV29-1,once,TRBJ2-7,TGCAGCGTTGAAGACCCCTTGCGAGACGAGCAGTACTTC,CSVEDPLRDEQYF
.,TRBV11-2,few,TRBJ2-5,TGTGCCAGCAGCTTAGGGACAGAAAAAGAGACCCAGTACTTC,CASSLGTEKETQYF
.,TRBV9,.,TRBJ2-1,TGTGCCAGCAGCGTAGGAGGGTTATCCTACAATGAGCAGTTCTTC,CASSVGGLSYNEQFF
.,TRBV2,.,TRBJ2-7,TGTGCCAGCAACCTGGACATTTACGAGCAGTACTTC,CASNLDIYEQYF
TRBD1,TRBV12-5,.,TRBJ2-6,TGTGCTAGTGGTTTGGGATGGACAGGGGGGCCCACGGGGGCCAACGTCCTGACTTTC,CASGLGWTGGPTGANVLTF
.,TRBV7-2,few,TRBJ1-6,TGTGCCAGCAGCTTAGAGGGCAGGGGTATTTCACCCCTCCACTTT,CASSLEGRGISPLHF
.,TRBV6-5,.,TRBJ1-2,TGTGCCAGCAGGGCATCTGGTGGCTACACCTTC,CASRASGGYTF
TRBD2,TRBV6-5,.,TRBJ2-7,TGTGCCAGCAGTAGGGGTCTAGCGGGAAATTACGAGCAGTACTTC,CASSRGLAGNYEQYF
TRBD1,TRBV7-9,.,TRBJ1-5,TGTTCCAGCAGCTTAGAGGGGGCGAGCAATCAGCCCCAGCATTTT,CSSSLEGASNQPQHF
.,TRBV7-2,few,TRBJ2-7,TGTGCCAGCAGCTTAGGCGGACAAACTTCCTACGAGCAGTACTTC,CASSLGGQTSYEQYF
TRBD1,TRBV7-9,few,TRBJ2-5,TGTGCCAGCAGCTCGCGACAGGGCGGAAGACAAGAGACCCAGTACTTC,CASSSRQGGRQETQYF
.,TRBV18,.,TRBJ2-2,TGTGCCAGCTCCTGGGGACTCGACACCGGGGAGCTGTTTTTT,CASSWGLDTGELFF
.,TRBV9,once,TRBJ1-2,TGTGCCAGCAGCGTTGGGGGCCTTAACTATGGCTACACCTTC,CASSVGGLNYGYTF
TRBD1,TRBV11-2,.,TRBJ2-7,TGTGCCAGCAGCCTCGACAGGGACTACGAGCAGTACTTC,CASSLDRDYEQYF
.,TRBV27,once,TRBJ2-7,TGTGCCAGCAGCTCCCCTTCTATCGCATCCTACGAGCAGTACTTC,CASSSPSIASYEQYF
TRBD1,TRBV27,.,TRBJ2-5,TGTGCCAGCAGTTTATTCGGGACAGGTCAAGAGACCCAGTACTTC,CASSLFGTGQETQYF
TRBD1,TRBV10-3,once,TRBJ2-5,TGTGCCATCCGCCGGGACAGTAACCAAGAGACCCAGTACTTC,CAIRRDSNQETQYF
TRBD1,TRBV7-9,.,TRBJ1-2,TGTGCCAGCACCCCACGGTGGACAGGGAACTATGGCTACACCTTC,CASTPRWTGNYGYTF
TRBD1,TRBV27,.,TRBJ1-2,TGTGCCAGCAGTTCCAGGGGGCTGGACTATGGCTACACCTTC,CASSSRGLDYGYTF
.,TRBV10-1,.,TRBJ2-3,TGCGCCAGCAGTGAGATGGGAGATATGCAGTATTTT,CASSEMGDMQYF
.,TRBV7-2,.,TRBJ2-7,TGTGCCAGCAGCTTAGGAGGTGGAGCGCTCAGCCCCTACGAGCAGTACTTC,CASSLGGGALSPYEQYF
.,TRBV5-5,.,TRBJ2-7,TGTGCCAGCAGCGACCAGGTTCGGGGGATGGAGCAGTACTTC,CASSDQVRGMEQYF
.,TRBV4-3,.,TRBJ1-2,TGCGCCAGCAGCCAAGAGACGGTAACTATCGGCTACACCTTC,CASSQETVTIGYTF
.,TRBV7-2,few,TRBJ2-5,TGTGCCAGCAGCTTATTTGCAGGCGAGGGGACCCAGTACTTC,CASSLFAGEGTQYF
TRBD1,TRBV7-2,.,TRBJ2-7,TGTGCCAGCAGCCTATCCCCGCCAGGGGGCTACGAGCAGTACTTC,CASSLSPPGGYEQYF
TRBD1,TRBV7-9,.,TRBJ1-1,TGTGCCAGCAGCGTCCGGGACAGGGGGCGCACTGAAGCTTTCTTT,CASSVRDRGRTEAFF
TRBD2,TRBV29-1,.,TRBJ2-3,TGCAGCGTTGATGTAGGATTTGCGGGGGGAAGGACAGATACGCAGTATTTT,CSVDVGFAGGRTDTQYF
.,TRBV5-1,.,TRBJ1-1,TGCACCAGCAGCGGCCGGGGCACTGAAGCTTTCTTT,CTSSGRGTEAFF
.,TRBV7-2,.,TRBJ2-1,TGTGCCAGCAGCTTAATCTCCTCCTCCTACAATGAGCAGTTCTTC,CASSLISSSYNEQFF
.,TRBV7-6,.,TRBJ1-2,TGTGCCAGCAGCTTCTCCCAGACGCAGGCACATGGCTACACCTTC,CASSFSQTQAHGYTF
TRBD1,TRBV5-1,.,TRBJ2-5,TGCGCCAGCAGCTTGGGACAGGGCGGTGAGACCCAGTACTTC,CASSLGQGGETQYF
TRBD1,TRBV29-1,.,TRBJ1-1,TGCAGCGTTGTAGGTATCGGCAGGGGGCGGACTGAAGCTTTCTTT,CSVVGIGRGRTEAFF
TRBD2,TRBV9,.,TRBJ2-3,TGTGCCAGCAGCGTAGCTAGCGGGGGGGCAGATACGCAGTATTTT,CASSVASGGADTQYF
TRBD2,TRBV9,.,TRBJ2-1,TGTGCCAGCAGCGTCAGTAGCGGGGAGCAGTTCTTC,CASSVSSGEQFF
.,TRBV9,few,TRBJ2-7,TGTGCCAGCGGAAGCGGTGGGATTACCTCCGAGCAGTACTTC,CASGSGGITSEQYF
.,TRBV6-1,.,TRBJ2-3,TGTGCCAGCAAGAGAACAGGGACAGATACGCAGTATTTT,CASKRTGTDTQYF
TRBD2,TRBV19,.,TRBJ2-1,TGTGCCAGTAGTGCTAGCGGGGCCGGGTACAATGAGCAGTTCTTC,CASSASGAGYNEQFF
TRBD1,TRBV7-9,.,TRBJ1-1,TGTGCCAGCAGCGAAGGGACAGTAGTCATGAACACTGAAGCTTTCTTT,CASSEGTVVMNTEAFF
TRBD2,TRBV7-9,.,TRBJ2-7,TGTGCCAGCAGCTTGACTAGCGGGACCTACGAGCAGTACTTC,CASSLTSGTYEQYF
.,TRBV4-2,.,TRBJ2-7,TGTGCCAGCAGCCAGGCAGGGGGGACTGACTCCTACGAGCAGTACTTC,CASSQAGGTDSYEQYF